This record looks at one T cell receptor beta chain sequence and its context. The data derive from a study of cytotoxic CD8 clonotypes in ibrutinib-treated CLL. The table came from immunoSEQ multiplex PCR; TCRdb's copy has only in-frame clones and leaves some out. The data show around 310,000 clones, just under 80% seen once. Germline loops: CDR1 SGDLS, CDR2 YYNGEE. The junction had 10 bases not matched to a gene; V was cut back by 3 bases and J by 2 bases. The CDR3 contains 16 residues. This chain connects TRBV9 to TRBJ2-7, with TRBD2 matching over 8 bases. The source is a human donor with chronic lymphocytic leukemia. This specimen consisted of PBMCs, obtained before ibrutinib treatment. The CDR3 loop reads CASSASLAATTYEQYF. CDR3 nucleotides: TGTGCCAGCAGCGCCTCACTAGCGGCTACCACCTACGAGCAGTACTTC.